These T cell receptor beta chains were read from a single sample in a study of breast tumors, draining lymph nodes, adjacent tissues. Via MiXCR, TCRdb re-called the multiplex PCR reads, giving one row per CDR3 protein. Of more than 5,500 distinct CDR3 sequences listed, approximately 42% are singletons. Sequenced material: tumor-adjacent breast tissue. Receptors were obtained from a female donor with breast cancer. Some clones in this sample may be carry-over from other donors' samples. Both conserved end residues are part of each CDR3. Each record gives: V gene, D gene, clone size, J gene, CDR3 protein, CDR3 DNA. A D gene is named only where the DNA matches it firmly. Clone size, where shown, is once, few, many, or a class for clones that have expanded.

V: TRBV7-9
D: .
size: .
J: TRBJ1-3
CDR3: CASSLSGNTIYF
DNA: TGTGCCAGCAGCTTAAGCGGAAACACCATATATTTC

V: TRBV7-2
D: .
size: .
J: TRBJ2-3
CDR3: CASSSQADTQYF
DNA: TGTGCCAGCAGCTCCCAGGCAGATACGCAGTATTTT

V: TRBV20-1
D: .
size: .
J: TRBJ2-7
CDR3: CSASSDSYEQYF
DNA: TGCAGTGCTAGCAGCGACTCCTACGAGCAGTACTTC

V: TRBV7-6
D: .
size: .
J: TRBJ1-2
CDR3: CASSLGVAGAGYTF
DNA: TGTGCCAGCAGCTTAGGGGTTGCCGGGGCTGGCTACACCTTC

V: TRBV24-1
D: .
size: .
J: TRBJ2-7
CDR3: CATRDLRGEQYF
DNA: TGTGCCACCAGAGATCTGCGCGGCGAGCAGTACTTC

V: TRBV5-1
D: TRBD2
size: .
J: TRBJ2-7
CDR3: CASSLEGGPYEQYF
DNA: TGCGCCAGCAGCTTGGAGGGAGGGCCCTACGAGCAGTACTTC

V: TRBV6-2/TRBV6-3
D: TRBD2
size: many
J: TRBJ2-3
CDR3: CASSYSFKRGGTDTQYF
DNA: TGTGCCAGCAGTTACTCTTTCAAGCGGGGGGGCACAGATACGCAGTATTTT

V: TRBV5-8
D: TRBD1
size: many
J: TRBJ1-4
CDR3: CASSLEYGTSGGKLFF
DNA: TGTGCCAGCAGCTTGGAGTATGGGACCTCAGGGGGAAAACTGTTTTTT

V: TRBV5-1
D: TRBD2
size: medium-sized
J: TRBJ2-3
CDR3: CASSGGVSTQYF
DNA: TGCGCCAGCAGTGGGGGGGTATCTACGCAGTATTTT

V: TRBV15
D: .
size: many
J: TRBJ1-5
CDR3: CATSRDAGVQPQHF
DNA: TGTGCCACCAGCAGAGATGCGGGAGTTCAGCCCCAGCATTTT

V: TRBV7-7
D: .
size: medium-sized
J: TRBJ2-1
CDR3: CASSPTDFSSYNEQFF
DNA: TGTGCTAGCAGCCCAACGGACTTCAGCTCCTACAATGAGCAGTTCTTC

V: TRBV24-1
D: TRBD1
size: .
J: TRBJ2-1
CDR3: CATSDYPRGHEQFF
DNA: TGTGCCACCAGTGATTATCCCAGGGGGCATGAGCAGTTCTTC

V: TRBV5-5
D: TRBD2
size: .
J: TRBJ2-7
CDR3: CASSLESGRYDEQYF
DNA: TGTGCCAGCAGCTTGGAAAGCGGGAGGTACGACGAGCAGTACTTC

V: TRBV2
D: .
size: medium-sized
J: TRBJ1-6
CDR3: CASSERFGYNSPLHF
DNA: TGTGCCAGCAGTGAAAGGTTCGGTTATAATTCACCCCTCCACTTT

V: TRBV9
D: .
size: many
J: TRBJ2-5
CDR3: CASSVGSLQETQYF
DNA: TGTGCCAGCAGCGTAGGATCGTTACAAGAGACCCAGTACTTC

V: TRBV24-1
D: TRBD2
size: medium-sized
J: TRBJ2-3
CDR3: CATRSTSGRVDTQYF
DNA: TGTGCCACCAGGTCCACTAGCGGGAGAGTAGATACGCAGTATTTT

V: TRBV15
D: .
size: medium-sized
J: TRBJ1-2
CDR3: CATSNNTVNYGYTF
DNA: TGTGCCACCAGCAACAACACTGTTAACTATGGCTACACCTTC

V: TRBV15
D: .
size: medium-sized
J: TRBJ2-5
CDR3: CATSSRGGGETQYF
DNA: TGTGCCACCAGTTCCAGGGGCGGAGGAGAGACCCAGTACTTC

V: TRBV27
D: TRBD1
size: many
J: TRBJ2-5
CDR3: CASSVDRGLETQYF
DNA: TGTGCCAGCAGTGTTGACAGGGGATTAGAGACCCAGTACTTC

V: TRBV2
D: TRBD1
size: .
J: TRBJ2-7
CDR3: CASTPGTAAYEQYF
DNA: TGTGCCAGCACTCCAGGGACAGCAGCCTACGAGCAGTACTTC

V: TRBV20-1
D: TRBD2
size: .
J: TRBJ2-7
CDR3: CSASLPSSGYEQYF
DNA: TGCAGTGCTAGTCTCCCCTCTAGCGGGTACGAGCAGTACTTC

V: TRBV15
D: .
size: many
J: TRBJ1-5
CDR3: CATSKDPGAGQPQHF
DNA: TGTGCCACCAGCAAGGACCCGGGCGCAGGTCAGCCCCAGCATTTT

V: TRBV20-1
D: .
size: .
J: TRBJ2-7
CDR3: CSALGGSVSYEQYF
DNA: TGCAGTGCCCTGGGGGGAAGCGTCTCCTACGAGCAGTACTTC